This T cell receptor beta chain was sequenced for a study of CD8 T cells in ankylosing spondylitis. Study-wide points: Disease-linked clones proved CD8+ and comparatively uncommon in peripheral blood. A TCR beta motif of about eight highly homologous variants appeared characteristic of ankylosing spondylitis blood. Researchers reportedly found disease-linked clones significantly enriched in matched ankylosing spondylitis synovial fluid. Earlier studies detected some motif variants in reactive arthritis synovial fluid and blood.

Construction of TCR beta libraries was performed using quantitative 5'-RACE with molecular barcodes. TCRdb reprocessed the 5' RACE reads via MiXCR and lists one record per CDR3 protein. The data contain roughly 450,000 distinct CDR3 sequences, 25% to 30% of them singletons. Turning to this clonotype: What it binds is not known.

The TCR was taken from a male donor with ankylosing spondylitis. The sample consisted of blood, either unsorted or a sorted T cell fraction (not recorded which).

This CDR3 is CAISGGEGKSYNEQFF. DNA of the CDR3: TGTGCCATCAGTGGGGGGGAGGGAAAATCCTACAATGAGCAGTTCTTC. This chain uses TRBV10-3 with TRBJ2-1, with 7 bases identical to TRBD2. Trimming at V came to 4 bases and at J to 1 base, leaving 7 bases not matched to a gene. This CDR3 comprises 16 residues. Germline V gene sequence: CDR1 ENHRY, CDR2 SYGVKD.